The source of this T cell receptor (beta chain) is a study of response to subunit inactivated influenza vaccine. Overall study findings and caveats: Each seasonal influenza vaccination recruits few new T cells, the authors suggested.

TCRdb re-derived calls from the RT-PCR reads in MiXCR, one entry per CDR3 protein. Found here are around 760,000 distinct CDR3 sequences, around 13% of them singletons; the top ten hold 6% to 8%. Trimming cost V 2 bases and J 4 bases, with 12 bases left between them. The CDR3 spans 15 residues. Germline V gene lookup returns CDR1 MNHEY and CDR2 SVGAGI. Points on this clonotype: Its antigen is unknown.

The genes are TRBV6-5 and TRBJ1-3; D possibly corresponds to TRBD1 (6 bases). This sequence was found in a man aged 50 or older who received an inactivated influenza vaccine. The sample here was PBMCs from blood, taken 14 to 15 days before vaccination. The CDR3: CASSYQGIGGNTIYF. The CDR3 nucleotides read TGTGCCAGCAGTTACCAGGGGATCGGCGGAAACACCATATATTTT.